Included here is one T cell receptor beta chain sequence, with context. V was cut by 5 bases and J by 2 bases, with 12 bases left in between. The CDR3 runs to 15 residues. Germline V gives CDR1 MNHEY, CDR2 SMNVEV (reference sequence). Profiled with immunoSEQ multiplex PCR; TCRdb holds only in-frame clones, not every one. The table lists about 500,000 clones, approximately 86% of them singletons. This entry is derived from a study of blood T cell repertoires in COVID-19. Sequenced material: PBMCs or T cells enriched from blood (not recorded which). The sequence derives from a young woman who had recovered from COVID-19. V usage is TRBV27 and J usage is TRBJ2-2, with D possibly matching TRBD1 (5 bases). As DNA, the CDR3 is TGTGCCAGCAGTCCGACAGACCTAAACACCGGGGAGCTGTTTTTT. Translating it yields CASSPTDLNTGELFF.